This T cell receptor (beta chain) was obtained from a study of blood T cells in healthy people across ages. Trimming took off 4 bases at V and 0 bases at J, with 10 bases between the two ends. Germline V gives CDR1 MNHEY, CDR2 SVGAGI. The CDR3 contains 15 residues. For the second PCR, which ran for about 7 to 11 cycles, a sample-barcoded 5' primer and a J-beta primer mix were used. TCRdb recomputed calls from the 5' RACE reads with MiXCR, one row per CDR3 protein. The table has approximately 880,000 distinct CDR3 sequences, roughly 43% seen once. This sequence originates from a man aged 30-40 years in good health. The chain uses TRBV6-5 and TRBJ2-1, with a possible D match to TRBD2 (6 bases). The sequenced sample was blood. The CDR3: CASSLQTSSYNEQFF. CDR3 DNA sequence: TGTGCCAGCAGTTTACAGACTAGCTCCTACAATGAGCAGTTCTTC.